A selection of T cell receptor beta chains follows, all from one sample in a study of shared clonotypes between healthy human individuals. The data were produced by immunoSEQ multiplex PCR, yet TCRdb's version contains in-frame clones alone and is incomplete. This sample has 2 million to 2.5 million clones, with roughly 94% found just once. Sequencing was done on a sample of naive CD4+ T cells sorted from blood. These receptors were obtained from a man between 18 and 29 years old in good health. CDR3s include the opening cysteine and the closing phenylalanine or tryptophan. Fields, in order: clone size, V gene, D gene, J gene, CDR3 DNA, CDR3 protein. D genes are given only for firm matches. A clone size is listed for some rows: how often the clone was seen (once, few, many), or a class if it is expanded.

.	TRBV9	TRBD1	TRBJ2-7	TGTGCCAGCAGCTCCGACAGGGGATTCTACGAGCAGTACTTC	CASSSDRGFYEQYF
.	TRBV7-6	.	TRBJ2-3	TGTGCCAGCAGCTTCCCGGATGGGGCAGATACGCAGTATTTT	CASSFPDGADTQYF
.	TRBV7-9	.	TRBJ1-5	TGTGCCAGCAGCTTAGATTGGGCGAATCAGCCCCAGCATTTT	CASSLDWANQPQHF
.	TRBV2	TRBD2	TRBJ2-1	TGTGCCAGCAGTGGCCCGGCAGCGGGGGGGCCTATGAATGAGCAGTTCTTC	CASSGPAAGGPMNEQFF
.	TRBV4-3	.	TRBJ1-6	TGCGCCAGCAGCCAAGAGGTCACAAATTCACCCCTCCACTTT	CASSQEVTNSPLHF
.	TRBV6-5	.	TRBJ2-2	TGTGCCAGCAGTTACGGGGCTAGGACCAACACCGGGGAGCTGTTTTTT	CASSYGARTNTGELFF
.	TRBV5-1	TRBD2	TRBJ2-1	TGCGCCAGCAGCTTGGTTGCGGGAGGAGGAAATGAGCAGTTCTTC	CASSLVAGGGNEQFF
.	TRBV7-2	.	TRBJ2-4	TGTGCCAGCAGCTTAGGGCGGGGCCCGGCGGAAAACATTCAGTACTTC	CASSLGRGPAENIQYF
.	TRBV6-5	.	TRBJ1-1	TGTGCCAGCAGTTACCTCGGGACGGAAAACACTGAAGCTTTCTTT	CASSYLGTENTEAFF
.	TRBV5-8	.	TRBJ1-5	TGTGCCAGCAGCTTCAGGGGCTCACATCAGCCCCAGCATTTT	CASSFRGSHQPQHF
.	TRBV27	.	TRBJ1-4	TGTGCCAGCAGTTTCCTCTATCCTCGGGACGGTGAAAAACTGTTTTTT	CASSFLYPRDGEKLFF
.	TRBV18	.	TRBJ1-2	TGTGCCAGCTCACCACTTCCTCAGGGGAACTATGGCTACACCTTC	CASSPLPQGNYGYTF
.	TRBV11-2	.	TRBJ2-7	TGTGCCAGCAGCGTTACAGGGAGCTCCTACGAGCAGTACTTC	CASSVTGSSYEQYF
.	TRBV5-6	.	TRBJ1-2	TGTGCCAGCAGCTTTTATGGGGGCTATGGCTACACCTTC	CASSFYGGYGYTF
.	TRBV4-1	TRBD2	TRBJ2-1	TGCGCCAGCAGCTCTCTAGCGGTTCGCTACAATGAGCAGTTCTTC	CASSSLAVRYNEQFF
.	TRBV7-3	TRBD2	TRBJ2-3	TGTGCCAGCAGCCTCCCCACGGGGGGGCCGGAGGGAGATACGCAGTATTTT	CASSLPTGGPEGDTQYF
.	TRBV30	.	TRBJ1-2	TGTGCCTGGAGTAGGACCCTACAGGTGTCCGGGAACTATGGCTACACCTTC	CAWSRTLQVSGNYGYTF
once	TRBV5-5	.	TRBJ2-7	TGTGCCAGCAGCTTGGCCAGGGGTTACGAGCAGTACTTC	CASSLARGYEQYF
.	TRBV11-3	.	TRBJ2-7	TGTGCCAGCAGCTTAATGGAGTCGGCCGAGCAGTACTTC	CASSLMESAEQYF
.	TRBV11-2	TRBD1	TRBJ2-7	TGTGCCAGCAGCCCGGACAGGGGTTACGAGCAGTACTTC	CASSPDRGYEQYF
.	TRBV10-2	.	TRBJ2-7	TGCGCCAGCAAACGACCGGGGGCCTACGAGCAGTACTTC	CASKRPGAYEQYF
.	TRBV6-1	TRBD1	TRBJ2-1	TGTGCCAGCAAAAGGGTTCAGGGGGATTACAATGAGCAGTTCTTC	CASKRVQGDYNEQFF
.	TRBV18	.	TRBJ2-6	TGTGCCAGCTCACGGGCCGGGGGCACTGGTGGGGCCAACGTCCTGACTTTC	CASSRAGGTGGANVLTF
.	TRBV5-4	TRBD1	TRBJ1-2	TGTGCCAGCAACTTGGGGGGGCCGGGACAGAACTATGGCTACACCTTC	CASNLGGPGQNYGYTF
once	TRBV15	.	TRBJ2-3	TGTGCCACCAAAAAACTGGCGGGGGCCTTCACAGATACGCAGTATTTT	CATKKLAGAFTDTQYF
.	TRBV10-3	TRBD1	TRBJ1-2	TGTGCCGTAGGACAGGGGGCAGCAAACTATGGCTACACCTTC	CAVGQGAANYGYTF
.	TRBV6-5	TRBD1	TRBJ1-6	TGTGCCAGCAGTTACGACAGGGGGCCTCGGAATTCACCCCTCCACTTT	CASSYDRGPRNSPLHF
few	TRBV25-1	.	TRBJ1-6	TGTGCCAGCAGTGAATTGGGGCCCGGGGGGTCACCCCTCCACTTT	CASSELGPGGSPLHF
once	TRBV29-1	TRBD1	TRBJ2-3	TGCAGCGTGGGTGTTATCGACAGGGAAGGAAATACGCAGTATTTT	CSVGVIDREGNTQYF
.	TRBV19	TRBD1	TRBJ1-5	TGTGCCAGTAGGGGGGACAGTAGCAATCAGCCCCAGCATTTT	CASRGDSSNQPQHF
.	TRBV6-5	.	TRBJ2-7	TGTGCCAGCAGTTCCGTGCAACAGATAAGGGACGAGCAGTACTTC	CASSSVQQIRDEQYF
.	TRBV18	.	TRBJ1-3	TGTGCCAGCTCGAACCAGGTCTCTGGAAACACCATATATTTT	CASSNQVSGNTIYF
.	TRBV19	.	TRBJ1-1	TGTGCCATCACCAGGGGCTGGGGCACTGAAGCTTTCTTT	CAITRGWGTEAFF
.	TRBV6-5	TRBD2	TRBJ2-7	TGTGCCAGCAGTTACCACCCGCTAGCGGACGAGCAGTACTTC	CASSYHPLADEQYF
once	TRBV11-2	.	TRBJ2-5	TGTGCCAGCAGCTTAGGCCCCCTAGCTGCGCAAGAGACCCAGTACTTC	CASSLGPLAAQETQYF
.	TRBV27	TRBD1	TRBJ2-7	TGTGCCAGCAGTACGACAGGGATCGAGCAGTACTTC	CASSTTGIEQYF
.	TRBV5-1	.	TRBJ1-2	TGCGCCAGCAGCTACCCTCGTGGTGACTACACCTTC	CASSYPRGDYTF
.	TRBV5-4	.	TRBJ2-5	TGTGCCAGCAGCTTTCGGGACGCAAAAGAGACCCAGTACTTC	CASSFRDAKETQYF
.	TRBV5-1	TRBD2	TRBJ2-1	TGCGCCAGCAGCTTGGCATGGGCGGGAGTGAATGAGCAGTTCTTC	CASSLAWAGVNEQFF
.	TRBV6-6	.	TRBJ2-7	TGTGCCAGCAGACCCGCCGGGGGAAGCTCCTACGAGCAGTACTTC	CASRPAGGSSYEQYF
few	TRBV11-2	.	TRBJ1-6	TGTGCCAGCAGCTCGGGACCCGGGGGCTCACCCCTCCACTTT	CASSSGPGGSPLHF
.	TRBV28	.	TRBJ1-2	TGTGCCAGCAGTGTGGCCGGGACAAACAATAACTATGGCTACACCTTC	CASSVAGTNNNYGYTF
.	TRBV5-6	.	TRBJ2-3	TGTGCCAGCAGCCGCGAGGGATATACGCAGTATTTT	CASSREGYTQYF
.	TRBV7-9	TRBD1	TRBJ2-7	TGTGCCAGCAGCCGACCCGGGACAGGGGTCGAGCAGTACTTC	CASSRPGTGVEQYF
.	TRBV5-1	TRBD1	TRBJ1-1	TGCGCCAGCAGCCTGACAGGGGCATCTGAAGCTTTCTTT	CASSLTGASEAFF
.	TRBV10-3	.	TRBJ2-5	TGTGCCATCAGTGGGGGCCCACAAGAGACCCAGTACTTC	CAISGGPQETQYF
.	TRBV11-2	.	TRBJ2-2	TGTGCCAGCAGCTCGCAGGGATTCGCCGGGGAGCTGTTTTTT	CASSSQGFAGELFF
.	TRBV6-6	.	TRBJ1-2	TGTGCCAGCAGTTACCAGGGGGGCTACACCTTC	CASSYQGGYTF
.	TRBV5-1	.	TRBJ2-1	TGCGCCAGCACAGGGGGAGGATCCTACAATGAGCAGTTCTTC	CASTGGGSYNEQFF
.	TRBV5-1	.	TRBJ1-1	TGCGCCAGCAGCCCGAACGGTAATGTGAACACTGAAGCTTTCTTT	CASSPNGNVNTEAFF
.	TRBV30	.	TRBJ1-5	TGTGCCTGGCAGGTCAAAGGGAATGGCAATCAGCCCCAGCATTTT	CAWQVKGNGNQPQHF
once	TRBV29-1	.	TRBJ2-3	TGCAGCGTTAAGGCGGTACTCACAGATACGCAGTATTTT	CSVKAVLTDTQYF
.	TRBV4-1	.	TRBJ1-3	TGCGCCAGCAGCCAGTACTCGGGACGCTCTGGAAACACCATATATTTT	CASSQYSGRSGNTIYF
.	TRBV5-4	.	TRBJ1-6	TGTGCCAGCAGCGCGCGGATTAATAATTCACCCCTCCACTTT	CASSARINNSPLHF
.	TRBV19	TRBD1	TRBJ2-2	TGTGCCAGTAGGACGACAGGGGGCAGCGGGGAGCTGTTTTTT	CASRTTGGSGELFF
.	TRBV29-1	TRBD1	TRBJ1-2	TGCAGCGTTGACGGGACAGGGTACCATGGCTACACCTTC	CSVDGTGYHGYTF